This TCR beta chain was profiled in a study of blood T cell repertoires in COVID-19. Background on the study: COVID-19 samples collected from the United States, Italy and Spain covered acute and convalescent phases. Sample material is recorded as cDNA or gDNA derived from T cells, B-cell-depleted T cells, or PBMCs.

This CDR3 region has 13 residues. Trimming removed 3 bases at V and 4 bases at J, with 10 bases between. From germline, CDR1 is SGDLS and CDR2 YYNGEE. As handled by the study authors: Nucleated cell number was recorded as an estimate derived from reference gene primer amplification. Assay: immunoSEQ multiplex PCR; the TCRdb copy retains only in-frame clones and omits some. V and J calls and clone size are given by that table; D and trimming were obtained from the DNA. This table has 200,000 to 250,000 clones, around 86% appearing once. The chain uses TRBV9 and TRBJ1-2; D is perhaps TRBD1 (6 bases). Sequenced material: peripheral blood. The clonotype comes from a woman aged 30 to 39 who had recovered from COVID-19. This CDR3 is CASSGDTFYGYTF. The CDR3 region has the DNA TGTGCCAGCAGCGGGGACACGTTCTATGGCTACACCTTC.